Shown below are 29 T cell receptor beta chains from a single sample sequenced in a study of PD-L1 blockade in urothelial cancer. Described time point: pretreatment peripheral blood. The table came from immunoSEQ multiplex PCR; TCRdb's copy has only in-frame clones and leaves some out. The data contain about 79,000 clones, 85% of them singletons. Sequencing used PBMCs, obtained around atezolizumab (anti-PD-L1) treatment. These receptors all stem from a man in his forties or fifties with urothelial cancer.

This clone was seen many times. CDR3 DNA sequence: TGTGCCAGCAACTCCTTGGGCCTGTCAGCAGAAAAACTGTTTTTT. This encodes CASNSLGLSAEKLFF. This chain links TRBV2 with TRBJ1-4; D not resolved. Germline V gene sequence: CDR1 SNHLY, CDR2 FYNNEI. The CDR3 runs to 15 residues. The ends were cut back, 7 bases at V and 8 bases at J, with 20 bases in the middle. Combining the CDR3 with reference TRBV2 and TRBJ1-4 gives the whole variable domain EPEVTQTPSHQVTQMGQEVILRCVPISNHLYFYWYRQILGQKVEFLVSFYNNEISEKSEIFDDQFSVERPDGSNFTLKIRSTKLEDSAMYFCASNSLGLSAEKLFFGSGTQLSVL.

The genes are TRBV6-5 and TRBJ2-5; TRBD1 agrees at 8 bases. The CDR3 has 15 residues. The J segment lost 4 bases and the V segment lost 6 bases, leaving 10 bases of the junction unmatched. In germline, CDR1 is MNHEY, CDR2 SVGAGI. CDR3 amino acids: CASRRSRQGIETQYF. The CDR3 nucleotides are TGTGCCAGCAGACGATCTCGACAGGGGATAGAGACCCAGTACTTC.

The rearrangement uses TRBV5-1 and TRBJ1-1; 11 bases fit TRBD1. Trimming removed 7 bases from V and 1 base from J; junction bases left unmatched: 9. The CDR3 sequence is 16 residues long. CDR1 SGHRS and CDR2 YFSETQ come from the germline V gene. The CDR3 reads CASAGTGGRRNTEAFF. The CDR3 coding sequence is TGCGCCAGCGCCGGGACAGGGGGAAGAAGGAACACTGAAGCTTTCTTT.

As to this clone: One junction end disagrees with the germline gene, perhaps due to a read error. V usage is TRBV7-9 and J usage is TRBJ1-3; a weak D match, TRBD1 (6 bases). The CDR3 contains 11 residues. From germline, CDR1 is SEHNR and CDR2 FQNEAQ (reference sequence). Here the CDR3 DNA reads TGTGCCAGCAGCTGGGGAACAGGGTTGGATTTT. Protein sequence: CASSWGTGLDF.

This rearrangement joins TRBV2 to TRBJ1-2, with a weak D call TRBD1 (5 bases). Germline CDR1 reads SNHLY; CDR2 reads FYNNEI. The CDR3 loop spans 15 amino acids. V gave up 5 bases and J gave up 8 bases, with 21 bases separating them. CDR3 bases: TGTGCCAGCAGTCGGTTCCGGGACCCGGGGGAAGGCTACACCTTC. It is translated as CASSRFRDPGEGYTF.

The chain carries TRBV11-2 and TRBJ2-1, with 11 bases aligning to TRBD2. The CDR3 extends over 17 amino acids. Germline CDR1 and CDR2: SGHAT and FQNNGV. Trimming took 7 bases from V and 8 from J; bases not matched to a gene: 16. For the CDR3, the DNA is TGTGCCAGCATCTCGGGACGGACTAGCGGGCTCAGGGATGAGCAGTTCTTC. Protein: CASISGRTSGLRDEQFF.

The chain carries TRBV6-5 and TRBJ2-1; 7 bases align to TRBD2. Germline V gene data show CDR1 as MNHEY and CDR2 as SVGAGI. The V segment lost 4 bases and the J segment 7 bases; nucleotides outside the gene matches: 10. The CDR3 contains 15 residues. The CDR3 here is CASSFRDPGGNEQFF. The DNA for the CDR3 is TGTGCCAGCAGTTTCCGGGACCCGGGGGGTAATGAGCAGTTCTTC.

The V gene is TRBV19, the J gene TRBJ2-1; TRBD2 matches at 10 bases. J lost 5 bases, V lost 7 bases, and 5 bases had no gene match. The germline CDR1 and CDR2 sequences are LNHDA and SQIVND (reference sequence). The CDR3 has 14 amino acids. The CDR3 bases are TGTGCCAGTACCCTAGCGGGAGTCAACAATGAGCAGTTCTTC. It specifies CASTLAGVNNEQFF.

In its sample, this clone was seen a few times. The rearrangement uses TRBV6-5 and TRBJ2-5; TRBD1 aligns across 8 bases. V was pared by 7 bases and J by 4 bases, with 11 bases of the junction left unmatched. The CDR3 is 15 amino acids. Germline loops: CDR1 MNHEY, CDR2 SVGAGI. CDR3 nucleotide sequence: TGTGCCAGCACAGGGGGGACAGGAAGCGGAGAGACCCAGTACTTC. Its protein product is CASTGGTGSGETQYF.

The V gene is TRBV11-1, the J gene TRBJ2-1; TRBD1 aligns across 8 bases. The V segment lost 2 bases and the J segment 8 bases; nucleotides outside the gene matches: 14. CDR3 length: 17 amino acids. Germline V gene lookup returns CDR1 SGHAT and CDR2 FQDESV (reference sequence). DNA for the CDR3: TGTGCCAGCAGCTTAAAAGGCCGGACAGGGAGCAAGGATGAGCAGTTCTTC. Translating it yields CASSLKGRTGSKDEQFF.

CDR3 amino acids: CASNTLAGHSNTGELFF. The CDR3 coding sequence is TGTGCCAGCAACACACTAGCGGGACATTCGAACACCGGGGAGCTGTTTTTT. The J gene is TRBJ2-2, the V gene TRBV28, with 10 bases that match TRBD2. Per germline, CDR1 MDHEN and CDR2 SYDVKM. Trimming at V came to 7 bases and at J to 0 bases, leaving 8 bases not matched to a gene. The CDR3 totals 17 residues.

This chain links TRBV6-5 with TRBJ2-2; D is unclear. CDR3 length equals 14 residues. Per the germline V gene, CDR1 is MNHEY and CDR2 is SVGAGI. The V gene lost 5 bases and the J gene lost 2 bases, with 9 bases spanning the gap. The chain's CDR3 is CASSKRYNTGELFF. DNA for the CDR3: TGTGCCAGCAGTAAGAGATATAACACCGGGGAGCTGTTTTTT.

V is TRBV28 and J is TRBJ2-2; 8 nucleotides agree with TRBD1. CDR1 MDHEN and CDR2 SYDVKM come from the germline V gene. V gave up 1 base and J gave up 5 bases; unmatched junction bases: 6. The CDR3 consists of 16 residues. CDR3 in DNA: TGTGCCAGCAGTTTATCTCTGACAGGGGAGACCGGGGAGCTGTTTTTT. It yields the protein CASSLSLTGETGELFF.

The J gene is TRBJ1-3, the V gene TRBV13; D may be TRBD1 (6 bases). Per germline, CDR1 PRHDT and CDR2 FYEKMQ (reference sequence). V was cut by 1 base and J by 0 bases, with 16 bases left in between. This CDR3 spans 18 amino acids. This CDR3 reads CASSLEGHRPPSGNTIYF. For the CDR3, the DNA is TGTGCCAGCAGCTTAGAGGGACATAGACCCCCCTCTGGAAACACCATATATTTT.

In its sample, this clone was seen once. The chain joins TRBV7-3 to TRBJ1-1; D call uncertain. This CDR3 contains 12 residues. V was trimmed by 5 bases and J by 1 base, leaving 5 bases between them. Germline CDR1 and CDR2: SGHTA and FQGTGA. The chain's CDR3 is CASSGRNTEAFF. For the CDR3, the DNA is TGTGCCAGCAGCGGTAGGAACACTGAAGCTTTCTTT.

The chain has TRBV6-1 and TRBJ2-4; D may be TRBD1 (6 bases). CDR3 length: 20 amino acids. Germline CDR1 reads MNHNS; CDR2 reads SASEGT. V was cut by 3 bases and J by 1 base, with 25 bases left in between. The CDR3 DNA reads TGTGCCAGCAGTGACAGATTAGGGATGCAGGGGACAAGGGCCAAAAACATTCAGTACTTC. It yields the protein CASSDRLGMQGTRAKNIQYF.

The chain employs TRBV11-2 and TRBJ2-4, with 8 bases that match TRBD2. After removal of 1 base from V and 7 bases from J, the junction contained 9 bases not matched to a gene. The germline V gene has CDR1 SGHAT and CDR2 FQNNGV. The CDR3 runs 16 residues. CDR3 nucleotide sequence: TGTGCCAGCAGCTTAGTCTCCGCGGGAGGCCTCAACATTCAGTACTTC. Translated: CASSLVSAGGLNIQYF.

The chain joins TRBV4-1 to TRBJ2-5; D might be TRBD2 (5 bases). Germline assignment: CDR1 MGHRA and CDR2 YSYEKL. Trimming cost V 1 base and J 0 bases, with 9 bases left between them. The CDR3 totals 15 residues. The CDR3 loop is CASSQADSNQETQYF. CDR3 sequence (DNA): TGCGCCAGCAGCCAAGCGGACTCTAACCAAGAGACCCAGTACTTC.

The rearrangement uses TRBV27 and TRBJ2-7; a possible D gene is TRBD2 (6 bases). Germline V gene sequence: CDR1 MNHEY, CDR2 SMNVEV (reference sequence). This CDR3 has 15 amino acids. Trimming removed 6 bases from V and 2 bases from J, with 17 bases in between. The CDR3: CASSPKGGAPYEQYF. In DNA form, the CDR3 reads TGTGCCAGCAGCCCCAAGGGCGGGGCCCCCTACGAGCAGTACTTC.

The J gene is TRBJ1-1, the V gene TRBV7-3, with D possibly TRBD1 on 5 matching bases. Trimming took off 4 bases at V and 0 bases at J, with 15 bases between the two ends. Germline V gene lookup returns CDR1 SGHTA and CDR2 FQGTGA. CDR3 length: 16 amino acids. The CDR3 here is CASSSPGLVMNTEAFF. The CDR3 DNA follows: TGTGCCAGCAGCTCGCCAGGGTTAGTGATGAACACTGAAGCTTTCTTT. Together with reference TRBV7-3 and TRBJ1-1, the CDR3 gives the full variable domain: GAGVSQTPSNKVTEKGKYVELRCDPISGHTALYWYRQSLGQGPEFLIYFQGTGAADDSGLPNDRFFAVRPEGSVSTLKIQRTERGDSAVYLCASSSPGLVMNTEAFFGQGTRLTVV.

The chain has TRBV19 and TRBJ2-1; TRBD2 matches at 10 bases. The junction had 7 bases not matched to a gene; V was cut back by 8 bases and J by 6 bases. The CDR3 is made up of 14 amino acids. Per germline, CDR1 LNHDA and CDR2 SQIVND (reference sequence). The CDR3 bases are TGTGCCAGTGGTCTAGCGGGAGTATTCAATGAGCAGTTCTTC. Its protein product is CASGLAGVFNEQFF.

CDR3 DNA: TGTGCCAGCAGTTACCTCTTTGCGGGGGAGGAGACCCAGTACTTC. Its protein product is CASSYLFAGEETQYF. V is TRBV6-5 and J is TRBJ2-5; 7 bases fit TRBD2. This CDR3 is 15 amino acids long. Germline-derived CDR1 and CDR2 are MNHEY and SVGAGI. The junction had 8 bases not matched to a gene; V was cut back by 2 bases and J by 5 bases.

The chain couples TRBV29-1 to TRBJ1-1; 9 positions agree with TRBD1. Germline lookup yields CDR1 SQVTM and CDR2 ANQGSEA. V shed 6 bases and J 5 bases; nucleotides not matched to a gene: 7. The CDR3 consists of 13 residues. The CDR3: CSVDGTGFTEAFF. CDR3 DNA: TGCAGCGTCGACGGGACAGGGTTTACTGAAGCTTTCTTT.

CDR3 amino acids: CAWSLGAPFYGYTF. CDR3 nucleotide sequence: TGTGCCTGGAGTTTAGGGGCCCCTTTCTATGGCTACACCTTC. The chain uses TRBV30 and TRBJ1-2, with a tentative D call TRBD1 (5 bases). The germline V and J ends were trimmed by 2 bases and 4 bases, with 14 bases remaining between them. This CDR3 region has 14 residues. CDR1 and CDR2 (germline): GTSNPN, SVGIG (reference sequence).

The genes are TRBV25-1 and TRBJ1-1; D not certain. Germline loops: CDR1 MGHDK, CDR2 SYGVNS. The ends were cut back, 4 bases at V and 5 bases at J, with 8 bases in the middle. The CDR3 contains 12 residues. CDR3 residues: CASSVGRTEAFF. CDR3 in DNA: TGTGCCAGCAGTGTAGGGAGGACTGAAGCTTTCTTT. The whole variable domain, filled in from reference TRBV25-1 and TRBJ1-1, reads EADIYQTPRYLVIGTGKKITLECSQTMGHDKMYWYQQDPGMELHLIHYSYGVNSTEKGDLSSESTVSRIRTEHFPLTLESARPSHTSQYLCASSVGRTEAFFGQGTRLTVV.

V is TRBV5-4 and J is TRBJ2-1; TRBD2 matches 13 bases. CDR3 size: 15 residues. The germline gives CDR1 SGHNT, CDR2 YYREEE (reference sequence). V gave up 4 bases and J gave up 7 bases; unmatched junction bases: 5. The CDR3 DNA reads TGTGCCAGCAGCCCCCGGACTAGCGGGAGTAATGAGCAGTTCTTC. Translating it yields CASSPRTSGSNEQFF.

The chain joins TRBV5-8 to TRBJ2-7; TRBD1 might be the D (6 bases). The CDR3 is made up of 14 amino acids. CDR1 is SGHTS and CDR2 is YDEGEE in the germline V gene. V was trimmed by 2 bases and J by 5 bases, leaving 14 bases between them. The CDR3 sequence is CASSFPTGINEQYF. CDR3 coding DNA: TGTGCCAGCAGCTTTCCTACAGGGATCAACGAGCAGTACTTC. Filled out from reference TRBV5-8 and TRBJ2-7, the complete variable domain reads EAGVTQSPTHLIKTRGQQATLRCSPISGHTSVYWYQQALGLGLQFLLWYDEGEERNRGNFPPRFSGRQFPNYSSELNVNALELEDSALYLCASSFPTGINEQYFGPGTRLTVT.

The CDR3 coding sequence is TGTGCCAGTAGTCTGGAATCGAGGGCACTGAACACTGAAGCTTTCTTT. It translates to CASSLESRALNTEAFF. The V and J genes are TRBV19 and TRBJ1-1; no reliable D call. CDR3 length: 16 residues. With 5 bases removed from V and 0 bases from J, the gap between germline ends came to 16 bases. From germline, CDR1 is LNHDA and CDR2 SQIVND (reference sequence). Full variable domain (missing parts from reference TRBV19 and TRBJ1-1): DGGITQSPKYLFRKEGQNVTLSCEQNLNHDAMYWYRQDPGQGLRLIYYSQIVNDFQKGDIAEGYSVSREKKESFPLTVTSAQKNPTAFYLCASSLESRALNTEAFFGQGTRLTVV.

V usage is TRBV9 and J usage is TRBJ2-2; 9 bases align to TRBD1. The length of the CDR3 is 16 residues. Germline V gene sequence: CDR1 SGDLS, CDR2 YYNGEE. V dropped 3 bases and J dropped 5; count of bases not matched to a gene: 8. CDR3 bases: TGTGCCAGCAGCGGCCGCGACAGGGGGGGGACCGGGGAGCTGTTTTTT. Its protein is CASSGRDRGGTGELFF. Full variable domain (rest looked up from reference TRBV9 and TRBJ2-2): DSGVTQTPKHLITATGQRVTLRCSPRSGDLSVYWYQQSLDQGLQFLIQYYNGEERAKGNILERFSAQQFPDLHSELNLSSLELGDSALYFCASSGRDRGGTGELFFGEGSRLTVL.